Below are 12 T cell receptor beta chains sequenced from a single sample in a study of blood T cells in healthy people across ages. Sample-barcoded 5' priming and a J-beta primer mix drove a second PCR of 7 to 11 cycles. TCRdb reprocessed the 5' RACE reads via MiXCR and lists one record per CDR3 protein. The data hold about 930,000 distinct CDR3 sequences, with roughly 28% observed a single time. These data were also filed under a second study, of T cells of mothers and their children.

Sequenced sample: blood. The receptors shown here come from a woman in her thirties or forties in good health.

The chain joins TRBV5-1 to TRBJ2-2; a possible D gene is TRBD2 (7 bases). Trimming pared 0 bases from V and 4 bases from J, leaving 19 bases between. This CDR3 has 18 amino acids. CDR1 and CDR2 from the germline V gene are SGHRS and YFSETQ. CDR3 nucleotides: TGCGCCAGCAGCTTGGTAGGGGGGGCAGCCCGATTCACCGGGGAGCTGTTTTTT. As protein: CASSLVGGAARFTGELFF.

Concerning this clonotype: Being one base from a much bigger clone, this may be a read error. The chain has TRBV12-3 or TRBV12-4 and TRBJ2-7; D ambiguous. The J call may be incorrect, as the DNA end agrees better with TRBJ2-5. This CDR3 is built from 12 residues. DNA for the CDR3: TGTGCCAGCAGTTGGGCTATGGAGACCCAGTACTTC. Protein product: CASSWAMETQYF.

This clonotype was observed many times. This chain joins TRBV10-3 and TRBJ2-3, with D possibly being TRBD2 (6 bases). Trimming cost V 5 bases and J 6 bases, with 18 bases left between them. This CDR3 has 15 amino acids. Germline assignment: CDR1 ENHRY and CDR2 SYGVKD. This chain's CDR3 is CAISSREYGSDTQYF. In DNA form, the CDR3 reads TGTGCCATCAGTTCCCGGGAGTACGGTTCGGATACGCAGTATTTT.

CDR3 in DNA: TGTGCCAGCAGTGCTTGGGAAGTTGCTTTCTTT. It specifies CASSAWEVAFF. This chain connects TRBV2 to TRBJ1-1; D remains unclear. The CDR3 is 11 residues long. Trimming removed 4 bases at V and 11 bases at J, with 11 bases between. From germline, CDR1 is SNHLY and CDR2 FYNNEI.

The chain joins TRBV28 to TRBJ2-7; D might be TRBD1 (6 bases). The CDR3 runs to 13 residues. Per the germline V gene, CDR1 is MDHEN and CDR2 is SYDVKM. Trimming shortened V by 7 bases and J by 2 bases, and 12 bases separated the two germline ends. The CDR3 DNA is TGTGCCAGCATCAATACAGGGACCTACGAGCAGTACTTC. It encodes CASINTGTYEQYF.

Concerning this clonotype itself: The junction and the germline gene differ at one end; a read error may be behind it. The V and J genes are TRBV7-2 and TRBJ2-3, with D maybe TRBD2 (5 bases). The CDR3 spans 15 residues. In germline, CDR1 is SGHTA, CDR2 FQGNSA. The CDR3 bases are TGTGCCAGCAGCTTTGACTACCTGAGCACAGATACACAGTATTTT. It is translated as CASSFDYLSTDTQYF.

V and J are TRBV2 and TRBJ2-7; 9 bases line up with TRBD2. Per the germline V gene, CDR1 is SNHLY and CDR2 is FYNNEI. With 5 bases clipped from V and 3 bases from J, the junction kept 8 bases outside the gene matches. This CDR3 contains 15 residues. CDR3 protein: CASSTQRGDYYEQYF. CDR3 coding DNA: TGTGCCAGCAGTACTCAGCGGGGGGATTACTACGAGCAGTACTTC. The full variable domain, rest sourced from reference TRBV2 and TRBJ2-7, is EPEVTQTPSHQVTQMGQEVILRCVPISNHLYFYWYRQILGQKVEFLVSFYNNEISEKSEIFDDQFSVERPDGSNFTLKIRSTKLEDSAMYFCASSTQRGDYYEQYFGPGTRLTVT.

As for this clonotype: The junction shows a germline mismatch at one end, possibly a read error. The chain employs TRBV7-3 and TRBJ2-3; either TRBD1 or TRBD2 may fit D (7 bases each). The germline gives CDR1 SGHTA, CDR2 FQGTGA. The CDR3 contains 14 residues. CDR3 in amino acids: CASSYPAGTDAQYF. CDR3 DNA: TGTGCCAGCAGCTACCCAGCGGGGACAGATGCGCAGTATTTT.

The J gene is TRBJ1-5, the V gene TRBV6-1; D unresolved. Trimming pared 5 bases from V and 6 bases from J, leaving 17 bases between. The germline gives CDR1 MNHNS, CDR2 SASEGT. The CDR3 has 15 residues. The CDR3 nucleotides read TGTGCCAGCAGTCGCCCGTGGGGAGCGGGTCAGCCCCAGCATTTT. Translated: CASSRPWGAGQPQHF.

This clonotype was found many times. J is TRBJ1-2 and V is TRBV6-5; 7 bases map to TRBD1. CDR3 length: 14 residues. Germline V CDR1 and CDR2: MNHEY, SVGAGI. V dropped 0 bases and J dropped 7; count of bases not matched to a gene: 5. The CDR3 coding sequence is TGTGCCAGCAGTTACTCTGGGGACAGTGGTGGCTACACCTTC. Translating gives CASSYSGDSGGYTF.

This clonotype showed up just once. A much larger clone differs by one base, so this may be a read error. J is TRBJ2-6 and V is TRBV12-3 or TRBV12-4; D call uncertain. This CDR3 spans 16 amino acids. Trimming took off 1 base at V and 0 bases at J, with 7 bases between the two ends. CDR3 in amino acids: CASSLGATSGANVLTF. CDR3 bases: TGTGCCAGCAGTTTAGGGGCAACCTCTGGGGCCAACGTCCTGACTTTC.

V usage is TRBV5-1 and J usage is TRBJ2-2, with a possible D match to TRBD1 (6 bases). CDR3 length: 16 amino acids. V was clipped by 0 bases and J by 3 bases, with 12 bases between them. Germline CDR1 SGHRS, CDR2 YFSETQ. In DNA form, the CDR3 reads TGCGCCAGCAGCTTGGACAGGGAATCCCACACCGGGGAGCTGTTTTTT. This translates into CASSLDRESHTGELFF.